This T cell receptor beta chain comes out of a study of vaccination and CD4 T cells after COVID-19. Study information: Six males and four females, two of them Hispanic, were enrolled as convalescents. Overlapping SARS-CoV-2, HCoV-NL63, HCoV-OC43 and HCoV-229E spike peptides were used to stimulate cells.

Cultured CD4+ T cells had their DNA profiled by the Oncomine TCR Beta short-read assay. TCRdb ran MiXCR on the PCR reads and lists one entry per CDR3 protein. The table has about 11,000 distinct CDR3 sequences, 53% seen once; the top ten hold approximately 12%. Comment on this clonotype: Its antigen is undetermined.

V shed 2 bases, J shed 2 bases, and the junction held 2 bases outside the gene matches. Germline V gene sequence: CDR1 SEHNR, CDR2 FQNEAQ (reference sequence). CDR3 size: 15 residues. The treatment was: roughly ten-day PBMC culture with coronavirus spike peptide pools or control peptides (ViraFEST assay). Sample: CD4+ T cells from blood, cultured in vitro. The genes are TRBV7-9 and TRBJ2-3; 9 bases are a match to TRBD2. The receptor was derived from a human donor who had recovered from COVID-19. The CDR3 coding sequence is TGTGCCAGCAGCTTAAGCGGGAGGTACACAGATACGCAGTATTTT. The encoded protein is CASSLSGRYTDTQYF.